The rows below give T cell receptor beta chains drawn from one sample of a study of blood T cell repertoires in COVID-19. Method: immunoSEQ multiplex PCR; TCRdb's copy keeps in-frame clones and lacks some. The sample gives some 250,000 clones, approximately 82% of which show up once; less than 4% is in the top ten. Sequencing was done on a sample of peripheral blood. The source is a woman under 30 with acute or convalescent COVID-19. Each CDR3 is given without its conserved first and last residue. A D gene is named only where the DNA matches it firmly.

SAGGRTDTQY | TRBJ2-3 | TRBV29-1 | NA
ASSLGGAGANVLT | TRBJ2-6 | TRBV5-1 | NA
ASSRQGAKLSEQY | TRBJ2-7 | TRBV2 | TRBD1
ASSQARGTGGFEPQH | TRBJ1-5 | TRBV4-2 | TRBD1
ASSPFPDDRNQPQH | TRBJ1-5 | TRBV28 | NA
ASSHFNAGSYEQY | TRBJ2-7 | TRBV3-1/TRBV3-2 | NA
ASSLWGRGSSYEQY | TRBJ2-7 | TRBV28 | NA
ASSYSLAGRQETQY | TRBJ2-5 | TRBV6-7 | TRBD2
ASSIAKWNTGELF | TRBJ2-2 | TRBV6-5 | NA
ASIDRRLSYEQY | TRBJ2-7 | TRBV5-6 | NA
ASSLGPLTGKVAGELF | TRBJ2-2 | TRBV7-9 | NA
ASSRIVAGAGETQY | TRBJ2-5 | TRBV7-2 | TRBD2
ASSIGGPGQGIRGNEQF | TRBJ2-1 | TRBV19 | TRBD1
ASSPLLRGALVNIQY | TRBJ2-4 | TRBV18 | NA
ASSPGAPGGANVLT | TRBJ2-6 | TRBV28 | NA
ASGGLAVSNEQF | TRBJ2-1 | TRBV28 | TRBD2
ASSLARGPLQETQY | TRBJ2-5 | TRBV5-8 | TRBD1
ASSASGGGTDTQY | TRBJ2-3 | TRBV9 | TRBD1
AWSVKGHYNSPLH | TRBJ1-6 | TRBV30 | NA
AISGGQPNSPLH | TRBJ1-6 | TRBV10-3 | TRBD1
ASKSDSDQETQY | TRBJ2-5 | TRBV10-3 | NA
ASRRTSLEQF | TRBJ2-1 | TRBV27 | TRBD2
ASGTLYGYT | TRBJ1-2 | TRBV28 | NA
ASSQAPAGQGHSPLH | TRBJ1-6 | TRBV4-2 | TRBD1
ASRETSGRALNEQF | TRBJ2-1 | TRBV11-3 | TRBD2
ASSQEDRLDTEAF | TRBJ1-1 | TRBV4-1 | NA
ASSKKTRRGTSGRATSNEQF | TRBJ2-1 | TRBV21-1 | NA
ASSQERRDLDTQY | TRBJ2-3 | TRBV14 | NA
AIRGERVPDEQY | TRBJ2-7 | TRBV10-3 | NA
ASSQWTSGPYNEQF | TRBJ2-1 | TRBV16 | TRBD2
ASSFGTGGKTEAF | TRBJ1-1 | TRBV7-9 | TRBD1
ASSAGQGALEQY | TRBJ2-7 | TRBV9 | TRBD1
ASSRGVPNSPLH | TRBJ1-6 | TRBV7-6 | NA
ASVNQNAGTEAF | TRBJ1-1 | TRBV19 | NA
ASSPTGTGFTGELF | TRBJ2-2 | TRBV4-3 | TRBD1
ASSLQGAMVGEQF | TRBJ2-1 | TRBV11-2 | TRBD1
ASSLTGSYGYT | TRBJ1-2 | TRBV7-9 | TRBD1